The sequence of this TCR beta chain was determined in a study of T cells in tumors after PD-1 blockade. Study observations and caveats: Some novel exhausted tumor clones appeared in pre-treatment blood, suggesting peripheral recruitment.

About this clone itself: Antigen unknown.

Only in-frame clones appear in the TCRdb table, and some are missing; sequencing was by immunoSEQ multiplex PCR. Among tens of thousands of clones listed, roughly 80% were seen once. CDR1 MRHNA and CDR2 SNTAGT come from the germline V gene. Trimming took off 4 bases at V and 3 bases at J, with 6 bases between the two ends. This CDR3 has 13 amino acids. This receptor was obtained from a human donor with basal cell carcinoma. Specimen: PBMCs, collected before anti-PD-1 treatment. This chain links TRBV6-4 with TRBJ2-2, with a tentative D call TRBD1 (6 bases). The CDR3 nucleotides read TGTGCCAGCAGTGGACAGGACACCGGGGAGCTGTTTTTT. Protein product: CASSGQDTGELFF.